Listed below are T cell receptor beta chains from one sample, sequenced in a study of T cell responses to AZD1222 COVID-19 vaccine. The assay was immunoSEQ multiplex PCR, and TCRdb's table has in-frame clones only and misses some. Of about 120,000 clones in the sample, 70% to 90% were seen once. The sample here was peripheral blood, taken on day 0 of AZD1222 vaccination. Receptors were obtained from an adult in good health. Each CDR3 is given with its conserved first and last residue. The D gene is left open where the match is weak. Only part of the rows carry a size: once, few, many, or a class if the clone is expanded.

CASGDGPTEAFF,-,-,TRBV5-1,TRBJ1-1
CASRWTGNYSPLHF,TRBD1,-,TRBV27,TRBJ1-6
CASSLILRGRVNYGYTF,-,-,TRBV5-1,TRBJ1-2
CAISDGGAYKSNQPQHF,-,-,TRBV10-3,TRBJ1-5
CASSIGGTYEQYF,-,-,TRBV19,TRBJ2-7
CASSPWGGVEPQHF,-,-,TRBV6-5,TRBJ1-5
CASSLGVRYF,-,-,TRBV27,TRBJ2-7
CASSLELAGTDTQYF,-,-,TRBV5-6,TRBJ2-3
CASSHRVDTEAFF,-,-,TRBV6-5,TRBJ1-1
CASSPFQFDIQYF,-,-,TRBV9,TRBJ2-4
CATSRDRGGYEQYF,-,-,TRBV15,TRBJ2-7
CASSIGDRTYNSPLHF,TRBD1,-,TRBV19,TRBJ1-6
CSVLSPGVLTEAFF,-,-,TRBV29-1,TRBJ1-1
CASSPGPNTEAFF,-,-,TRBV5-4,TRBJ1-1
CASSLRRSNQPQHF,-,-,TRBV2,TRBJ1-5
CSASGGTGGYQQYF,TRBD1,-,TRBV20-1,TRBJ2-7
CASSRSGNNIQYF,-,once,TRBV14,TRBJ2-4
CSASPGVGNGEQYF,-,-,TRBV29-1,TRBJ2-7
CASSLGTSGGSNRYTQYF,TRBD2,-,TRBV14,TRBJ2-3
CASSYLPINYGYTF,-,-,TRBV6-2/TRBV6-3,TRBJ1-2
CASSLRQGGNSPLHF,TRBD1,-,TRBV7-9,TRBJ1-6
CASSLVDGRDSPLHF,-,many,TRBV7-6,TRBJ1-6
CASSIQPGQGVLRGTNEQFF,TRBD1,-,TRBV19,TRBJ2-1
CASSRGDRDDEKLFF,TRBD1,-,TRBV7-3,TRBJ1-4
CASSPHTGTGNEQYF,TRBD1,-,TRBV6-5,TRBJ2-7
CASSPPGVKNYGYTF,-,-,TRBV4-3,TRBJ1-2
CASSLEGTGNQPQHF,-,-,TRBV27,TRBJ1-5
CASSPRIPGDIISSGNTIYF,-,-,TRBV5-4,TRBJ1-3
CASSQARGGGSETQYF,TRBD2,-,TRBV3-1/TRBV3-2,TRBJ2-5